Below, 28 T cell receptor beta chains from the same sample are listed, as sequenced in a study of T cell repertoires in cytomegalovirus infection. MiXCR, applied by TCRdb to the reads, yields one record per CDR3 protein. Of 640,000 or so distinct CDR3 sequences listed, around 32% are singletons. Which antigens these TCRs recognize remains unknown. The source material was cultured PBMCs, sampled from culture after CMV antigen stimulation. These receptors were obtained from a human donor in good health (CMV status not recorded). Some clones in this sample may be carry-over from other donors' samples.

In this sample, this clonotype turned up a few times. The rearrangement links TRBV7-6 to TRBJ2-7; unclear D gene. Germline loops: CDR1 SGHVS, CDR2 FNYEAQ. This CDR3 spans 12 amino acids. V was clipped by 4 bases and J by 5 bases, with 9 bases between them. Here the CDR3 reads CASSSAGNEQYF. CDR3 nucleotide sequence: TGTGCCAGCAGCTCCGCCGGTAACGAGCAGTACTTC.

The V call is TRBV5-1, the J call TRBJ1-1; tentative D call: TRBD1 (5 bases). V gave up 4 bases and J gave up 0 bases, with 10 bases separating them. CDR3 size: 14 residues. Germline loops: CDR1 SGHRS, CDR2 YFSETQ. The CDR3 region is CASSTNRMNTEAFF. DNA for the CDR3: TGCGCCAGCAGCACAAACAGGATGAACACTGAAGCTTTCTTT.

This chain joins TRBV20-1 and TRBJ1-1; no firm D call. The CDR3 has 15 residues. Trimming stripped 1 base from V and 1 base from J, with 13 bases between. Germline CDR1 and CDR2: DFQATT and SNEGSKA (reference sequence). In nucleotides, the CDR3 is TGCAGTGCTAGAGGCAGCTTAGGAAGGAACACTGAAGCTTTCTTT. Amino acid sequence: CSARGSLGRNTEAFF.

The rearrangement uses TRBV12-3 or TRBV12-4 and TRBJ1-3; 8 positions match TRBD1. Losses at the gene ends were 6 bases for V and 6 bases for J; bases not matched to a gene: 16. This CDR3 has 17 amino acids. The CDR3 loop reads CASRRQGKPTRENTIYF. CDR3 nucleotides: TGTGCCAGCAGGCGACAGGGGAAACCCACCAGGGAAAACACCATATATTTT.

The V call is TRBV6-6, the J call TRBJ2-7, with a weak D call TRBD2 (6 bases). Germline loops: CDR1 MNHNY, CDR2 SVGAGI (reference sequence). The CDR3 is 15 residues long. Trimming took off 4 bases at V and 6 bases at J, with 19 bases between the two ends. DNA of the CDR3: TGTGCCAGCAGTTCCCTCCCGAGGCTGGGAGGCGAGCAGTACTTC. It codes for CASSSLPRLGGEQYF.

On this clonotype: Given a much more abundant clone one base away, this may be a read error. The CDR3 DNA is TGTGCCAGCAGCTTACTTAGCCGCCAAGAGACCCAGTACTTC. It is translated as CASSLLSRQETQYF. This chain joins TRBV7-2 and TRBJ2-5; no clear D gene. The germline V and J ends were trimmed by 2 bases and 1 base, with 8 bases remaining between them. CDR1 SGHTA and CDR2 FQGNSA come from the germline V gene. The CDR3 runs 14 residues. Full variable domain (missing parts from reference TRBV7-2 and TRBJ2-5): GAGVSQSPSNKVTEKGKDVELRCDPISGHTALYWYRQSLGQGLEFLIYFQGNSAPDKSGLPSDRFSAERTGGSVSTLTIQRTQQEDSAVYLCASSLLSRQETQYFGPGTRLLVL.

J is TRBJ2-1 and V is TRBV5-5; 8 bases agree with TRBD1. Germline V gene lookup returns CDR1 SGHKS and CDR2 YYEKEE (reference sequence). V shed 5 bases, J shed 2 bases, and the junction held 9 bases outside the gene matches. The CDR3 spans 16 residues. The DNA for the CDR3 is TGTGCCAGCAGTCCGTGGTCGACAGGGGCCTACAATGAGCAGTTCTTC. It yields the protein CASSPWSTGAYNEQFF.

This clonotype was detected many times. The chain employs TRBV5-1 and TRBJ2-7, with 13 bases that match TRBD2. The germline CDR1 and CDR2 sequences are SGHRS and YFSETQ. This CDR3 region has 16 residues. Trimming at V came to 3 bases and at J to 0 bases, leaving 3 bases not matched to a gene. CDR3 amino acids: CASSWGLAGSSYEQYF. CDR3 nucleotides: TGCGCCAGCAGCTGGGGACTAGCGGGGTCCTCCTACGAGCAGTACTTC.

The V call is TRBV6-6, the J call TRBJ2-7; D is ambiguous. CDR1 and CDR2 (germline): MNHNY, SVGAGI (reference sequence). CDR3 length: 13 amino acids. V was cut by 7 bases and J by 7 bases, with 17 bases left in between. CDR3 amino acids: CASTGFGWREQYF. The CDR3 DNA sequence: TGTGCCAGCACGGGTTTCGGGTGGCGGGAGCAGTACTTC.

CDR3 DNA: TGTGCCAGCAGAGGGACTAGCCAGTCATCCACTCGAGATACGCAGTATTTT. As protein: CASRGTSQSSTRDTQYF. V is TRBV6-6 and J is TRBJ2-3, with 9 bases lining up with TRBD2. The CDR3 length is 17 residues. In germline, CDR1 is MNHNY, CDR2 SVGAGI (reference sequence). V dropped 6 bases and J dropped 5; count of bases not matched to a gene: 15.

Turning to this clonotype: The conserved phenylalanine or tryptophan normally closing the CDR3 is absent here, so this likely arose from a read error. The J gene is TRBJ2-5, the V gene TRBV15, with TRBD2 identical over 15 bases. Germline trimming cut 0 bases from V and 4 bases from J; bases unmatched to any gene: 9. Germline CDR1 LNHNV, CDR2 YYDKDF (reference sequence). The CDR3 has 19 residues. The CDR3 nucleotides read TGTGCCACCAGCAGAGATACCGGGACTAGCGGGGGGACCGGAGAGACCCAGTACTAC. Translated, it gives CATSRDTGTSGGTGETQYY.

This clonotype was counted a single time. This chain joins TRBV2 and TRBJ2-6; 7 bases match TRBD1. Germline V gene sequence: CDR1 SNHLY, CDR2 FYNNEI. This CDR3 is 17 amino acids long. After removal of 5 bases from V and 0 bases from J, the junction contained 7 bases not matched to a gene. The CDR3 here is CASSLEDRSSGANVLTF. The CDR3 nucleotides are TGTGCCAGCAGTCTAGAGGACAGGAGCTCTGGGGCCAACGTCCTGACTTTC. The variable domain in full, completed from reference TRBV2 and TRBJ2-6, reads EPEVTQTPSHQVTQMGQEVILRCVPISNHLYFYWYRQILGQKVEFLVSFYNNEISEKSEIFDDQFSVERPDGSNFTLKIRSTKLEDSAMYFCASSLEDRSSGANVLTFGAGSRLTVL.

This chain joins TRBV12-3 or TRBV12-4 and TRBJ1-1; D call uncertain. The CDR3 is 15 amino acids. The V gene lost 3 bases and the J gene lost 1 base, with 12 bases spanning the gap. The CDR3 reads CASSLRHMSNTEAFF. The CDR3 nucleotides read TGTGCCAGCAGTTTGAGACACATGTCGAACACTGAAGCTTTCTTT.

The chain links TRBV30 to TRBJ1-2; D gene ambiguous. V was trimmed by 3 bases and J by 6 bases, leaving 11 bases between them. The CDR3 length is 12 residues. The germline gives CDR1 GTSNPN, CDR2 SVGIG (reference sequence). CDR3 in DNA: TGTGCCTGGAGCACGGAGCGAAATGGCTACACCTTC. It codes for CAWSTERNGYTF.

This clonotype was recorded a few times. The chain combines TRBV6-1 with TRBJ2-7, with 11 bases that match TRBD1. The CDR3 runs to 14 residues. Trimming cost V 8 bases and J 0 bases; bases outside gene matches: 3. CDR1 is MNHNS and CDR2 is SASEGT in the germline V gene. CDR3 DNA: TGTGCCAGCGGACAGGGGGCTGGCTCCTACGAGCAGTACTTC. It is translated as CASGQGAGSYEQYF.

This clonotype was seen a handful of times. CDR3 DNA: TGTGCCATCAGCGCGGGACAGGGGGCGCGAGGCTACACCTTC. Translating it yields CAISAGQGARGYTF. The gene calls are TRBV10-3 and TRBJ1-2; 12 bases agree with TRBD1. This CDR3 has 14 amino acids. Germline V gives CDR1 ENHRY, CDR2 SYGVKD. J was trimmed by 8 bases and V by 6 bases; bases with no gene match: 7.

This clonotype was seen only once. As DNA, the CDR3 is TGTGCCAGCAGTGAAACCGGGACAGCATTCTATAATTCACCCCTCCACTTT. Residues: CASSETGTAFYNSPLHF. The V call is TRBV6-1, the J call TRBJ1-6; 7 positions match TRBD1. The CDR3 has 17 residues. Losses at the gene ends were 2 bases for V and 3 bases for J; bases not matched to a gene: 7. CDR1 and CDR2 (germline): MNHNS, SASEGT.

The rearrangement uses TRBV20-1 and TRBJ2-1; tentative D call: TRBD2 (5 bases). Germline V gene sequence: CDR1 DFQATT, CDR2 SNEGSKA (reference sequence). The CDR3 runs to 13 residues. V lost 5 bases, J lost 7 bases, and 15 bases lay in between. The CDR3 coding sequence is TGCAGTGCTTCAAGACTAAACGGGAATGAGCAGTTCTTC. The encoded protein is CSASRLNGNEQFF.

This clonotype was seen only a few times. This chain joins TRBV19 and TRBJ2-5, with no clear D. V gave up 0 bases and J gave up 4 bases, with 6 bases separating them. This CDR3 contains 13 residues. Germline V CDR1 and CDR2: LNHDA, SQIVND (reference sequence). The CDR3 bases are TGTGCCAGTAGTATAGATCTAGGAGAGACCCAGTACTTC. It is translated as CASSIDLGETQYF.

This clonotype turned up a few times. This rearrangement joins TRBV12-3 or TRBV12-4 to TRBJ2-7; D remains ambiguous. The length of the CDR3 is 14 residues. V lost 3 bases, J lost 5 bases, and 14 bases lay in between. This chain's CDR3 is CASSLSTATDEQYF. Here the CDR3 DNA reads TGTGCCAGCAGTTTGTCCACGGCGACTGACGAGCAGTACTTC.

There are a few counts of this clonotype. The chain is built from TRBV12-3 or TRBV12-4 and TRBJ2-3; D possibly corresponds to TRBD2 (7 bases). The V end lost 5 bases, the J end lost 4 bases, and 16 bases lay between the germline ends. The CDR3 has 15 amino acids. CDR3: CASSGPGGLPDTQYF. In DNA, the CDR3 is TGTGCCAGCAGTGGTCCGGGGGGCCTTCCAGATACGCAGTATTTT.

The chain recombines TRBV12-3 or TRBV12-4 with TRBJ1-1, with 7 bases aligning to TRBD1. There are 15 residues in the CDR3. J lost 1 base, V lost 6 bases, and 8 bases had no gene match. The CDR3 DNA is TGTGCCAGCAGCCCAACGAGACAGGGGAACACTGAAGCTTTCTTT. This codes for CASSPTRQGNTEAFF.

This clonotype was detected a few times. The rearrangement uses TRBV4-2 and TRBJ1-3, with D perhaps matching TRBD1 (6 bases). V was trimmed by 1 base and J by 2 bases, leaving 12 bases between them. The germline gives CDR1 LGHNA, CDR2 YNFKEQ. The CDR3 sequence is 16 residues long. Here the CDR3 reads CASSQVGGRTGNTIYF. CDR3 bases: TGTGCCAGCAGCCAAGTCGGGGGGCGGACTGGAAACACCATATATTTT.

The rearrangement joins TRBV12-3 or TRBV12-4 to TRBJ2-1; a weak D match, TRBD2 (5 bases). Trimming removed 6 bases at V and 6 bases at J, with 9 bases between. The CDR3 contains 12 residues. The CDR3 DNA follows: TGTGCCAGCAGACTGGAGGTCAATGAGCAGTTCTTC. This codes for CASRLEVNEQFF.

This clonotype has ten or more counts. V gene TRBV6-1 combines with J gene TRBJ2-2, with 10 bases identical to TRBD1. V trimming: 6 bases; J trimming: 6 bases; junction bases outside the gene matches: 4. Per the germline V gene, CDR1 is MNHNS and CDR2 is SASEGT. The CDR3 runs 14 residues. The CDR3 sequence is CASSPGTGAGELFF. The CDR3 bases are TGTGCCAGCAGCCCAGGGACAGGGGCCGGGGAGCTGTTTTTT.

This clonotype was detected a few times. The V call is TRBV20-1, the J call TRBJ2-3; 16 positions agree with TRBD2. This CDR3 is built from 20 residues. The V and J ends lost 3 bases and 6 bases, in that order; junction bases with no gene match: 18. In germline, CDR1 is DFQATT, CDR2 SNEGSKA (reference sequence). The CDR3 DNA sequence: TGCAGTGCTAGCTATTTGGGACTAGCGGGGGGGGACCTAGGAAGGGATACGCAGTATTTT. As protein: CSASYLGLAGGDLGRDTQYF.

CDR3 sequence reads: CASRRPGLARDNEQFF. The CDR3 DNA reads TGTGCCAGCAGGCGTCCTGGACTAGCAAGGGACAATGAGCAGTTCTTC. The gene calls are TRBV7-4 and TRBJ2-1, with 8 bases identical to TRBD2. V lost 6 bases, J lost 5 bases, and 12 bases stayed unmatched. Per germline, CDR1 SGHVT and CDR2 SQSDAQ. The CDR3 sequence is 16 residues long.

V usage is TRBV7-8 and J usage is TRBJ2-3; D perhaps matches TRBD2 (6 bases). The CDR3 loop spans 14 amino acids. The germline gives CDR1 SGHVS, CDR2 FQNEAQ. Trimming took off 0 bases at V and 11 bases at J, with 15 bases between the two ends. As DNA, the CDR3 is TGTGCCAGCAGCTTAGCGGTCGGGGGACCCGGGCAGTATTTT. Translating gives CASSLAVGGPGQYF.